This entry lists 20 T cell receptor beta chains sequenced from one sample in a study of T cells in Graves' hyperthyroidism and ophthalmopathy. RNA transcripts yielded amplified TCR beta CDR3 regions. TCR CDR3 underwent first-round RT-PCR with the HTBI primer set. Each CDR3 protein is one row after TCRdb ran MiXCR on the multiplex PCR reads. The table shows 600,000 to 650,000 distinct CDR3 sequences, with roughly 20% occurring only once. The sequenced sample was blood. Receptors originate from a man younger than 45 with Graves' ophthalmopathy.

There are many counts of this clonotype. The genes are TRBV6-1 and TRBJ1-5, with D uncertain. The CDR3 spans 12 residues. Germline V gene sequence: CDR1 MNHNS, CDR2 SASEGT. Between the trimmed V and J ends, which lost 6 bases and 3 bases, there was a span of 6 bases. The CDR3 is CASRSLNQPQHF. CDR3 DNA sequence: TGTGCCAGCAGATCACTCAATCAGCCCCAGCATTTT.

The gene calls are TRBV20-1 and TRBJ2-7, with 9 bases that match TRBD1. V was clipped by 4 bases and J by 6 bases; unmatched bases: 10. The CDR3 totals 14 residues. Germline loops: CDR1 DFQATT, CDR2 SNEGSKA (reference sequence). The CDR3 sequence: CSATRDRDVSEQYF. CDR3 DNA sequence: TGCAGTGCTACCCGGGACAGGGATGTTTCCGAGCAGTACTTC.

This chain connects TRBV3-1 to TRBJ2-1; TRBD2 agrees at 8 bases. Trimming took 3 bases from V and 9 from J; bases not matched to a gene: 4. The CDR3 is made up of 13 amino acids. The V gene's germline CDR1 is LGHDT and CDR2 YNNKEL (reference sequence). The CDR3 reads CASSQAGGGEQFF. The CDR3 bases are TGTGCCAGCAGCCAGGCGGGAGGAGGTGAGCAGTTCTTC.

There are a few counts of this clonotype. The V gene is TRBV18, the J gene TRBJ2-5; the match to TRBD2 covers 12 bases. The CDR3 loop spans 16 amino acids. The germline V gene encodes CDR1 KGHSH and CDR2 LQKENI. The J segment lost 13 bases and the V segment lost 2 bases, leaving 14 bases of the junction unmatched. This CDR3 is CASSPLSGEETSGRYF. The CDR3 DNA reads TGTGCCAGCTCACCATTGTCCGGCGAAGAGACTAGCGGGAGGTACTTC.

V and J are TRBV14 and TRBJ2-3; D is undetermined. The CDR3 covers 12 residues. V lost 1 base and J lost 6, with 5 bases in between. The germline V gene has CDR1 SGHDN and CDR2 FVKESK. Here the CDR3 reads CASSQVYDTQYF. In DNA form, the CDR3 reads TGTGCCAGCAGCCAAGTTTACGATACGCAGTATTTT.

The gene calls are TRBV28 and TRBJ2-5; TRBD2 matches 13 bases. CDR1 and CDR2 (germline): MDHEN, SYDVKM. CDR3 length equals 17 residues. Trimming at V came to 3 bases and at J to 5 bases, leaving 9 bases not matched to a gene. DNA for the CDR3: TGTGCCAGCAGTTTCACTAGCGGGAGGGCGATCGGGGAGACCCAGTACTTC. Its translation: CASSFTSGRAIGETQYF.

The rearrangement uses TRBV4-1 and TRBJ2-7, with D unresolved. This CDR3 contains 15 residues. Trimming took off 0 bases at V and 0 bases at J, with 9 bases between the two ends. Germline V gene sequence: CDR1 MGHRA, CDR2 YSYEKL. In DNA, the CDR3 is TGCGCCAGCAGCCAAGATCCAAGTAACTCCTACGAGCAGTACTTC. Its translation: CASSQDPSNSYEQYF.

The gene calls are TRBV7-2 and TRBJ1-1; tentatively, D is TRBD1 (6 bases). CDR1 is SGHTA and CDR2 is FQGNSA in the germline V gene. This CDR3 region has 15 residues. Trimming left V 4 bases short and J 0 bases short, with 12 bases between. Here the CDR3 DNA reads TGTGCCAGCAGCTACAGTTCAGGGGTGAACACTGAAGCTTTCTTT. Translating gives CASSYSSGVNTEAFF.

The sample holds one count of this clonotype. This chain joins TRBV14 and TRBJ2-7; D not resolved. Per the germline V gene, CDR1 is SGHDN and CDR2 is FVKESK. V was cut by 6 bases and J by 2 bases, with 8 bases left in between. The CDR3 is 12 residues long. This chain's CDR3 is CASSSPTYEQYF. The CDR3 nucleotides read TGTGCCAGCAGTTCCCCCACCTACGAGCAGTACTTC. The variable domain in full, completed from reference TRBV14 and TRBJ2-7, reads EAGVTQFPSHSVIEKGQTVTLRCDPISGHDNLYWYRRVMGKEIKFLLHFVKESKQDESGMPNNRFLAERTGGTYSTLKVQPAELEDSGVYFCASSSPTYEQYFGPGTRLTVT.

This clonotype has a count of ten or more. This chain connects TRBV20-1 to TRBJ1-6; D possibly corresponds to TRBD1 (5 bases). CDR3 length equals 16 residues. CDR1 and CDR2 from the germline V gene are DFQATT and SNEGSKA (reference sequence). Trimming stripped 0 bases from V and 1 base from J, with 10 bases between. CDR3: CSARDSGASYNSPLHF. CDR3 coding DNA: TGCAGTGCTAGAGATTCCGGGGCATCCTATAATTCACCCCTCCACTTT.

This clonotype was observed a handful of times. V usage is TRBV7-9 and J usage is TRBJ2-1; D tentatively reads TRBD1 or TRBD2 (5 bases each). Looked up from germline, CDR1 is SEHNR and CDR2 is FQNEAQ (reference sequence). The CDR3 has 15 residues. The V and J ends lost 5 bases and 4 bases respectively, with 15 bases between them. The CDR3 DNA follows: TGTGCCAGCAGCCCATGGGGGAAGGGTTACAATGAGCAGTTCTTC. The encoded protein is CASSPWGKGYNEQFF.

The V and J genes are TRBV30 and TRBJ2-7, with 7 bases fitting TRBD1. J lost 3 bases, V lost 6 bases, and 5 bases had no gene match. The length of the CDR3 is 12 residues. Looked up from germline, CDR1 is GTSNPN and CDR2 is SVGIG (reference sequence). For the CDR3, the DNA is TGTGCCTGCCGGGACAGTATCTACGAGCAGTACTTC. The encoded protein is CACRDSIYEQYF.

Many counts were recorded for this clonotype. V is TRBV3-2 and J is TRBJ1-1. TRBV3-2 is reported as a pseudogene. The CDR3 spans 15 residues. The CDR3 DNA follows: TGTGCCAGCAGCCAAGTTGGGTGGCCGAACACTGAAGCTTTCTTT. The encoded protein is CASSQVGWPNTEAFF.

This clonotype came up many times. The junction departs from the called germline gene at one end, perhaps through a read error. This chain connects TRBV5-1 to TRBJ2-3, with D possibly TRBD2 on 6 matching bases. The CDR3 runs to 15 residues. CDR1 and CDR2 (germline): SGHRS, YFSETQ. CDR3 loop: CASSLRGTSTDTQYF. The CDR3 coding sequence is TGTGCCAGCAGCTTACGCGGGACTAGCACAGATACGCAGTATTTT.

The CDR3, as DNA: TGTGCCAGCAGCCTAAGGGAGGGTCTCCCTGAAGCTTTCTTT. Translating gives CASSLREGLPEAFF. The chain is built from TRBV14 and TRBJ1-1; D is unclear. CDR1 SGHDN and CDR2 FVKESK come from the germline V gene. Trimming pared 4 bases from V and 6 bases from J, leaving 15 bases between. The CDR3 consists of 14 residues.

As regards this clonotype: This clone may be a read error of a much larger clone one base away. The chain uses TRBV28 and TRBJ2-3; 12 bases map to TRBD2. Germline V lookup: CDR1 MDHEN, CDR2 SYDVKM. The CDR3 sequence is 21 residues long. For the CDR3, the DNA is TGTGCCAGCAGCCGGACAGGGTTGGTGACTAGCGGGAGCACTAGCACAAATACGCAGTATTTT. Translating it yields CASSRTGLVTSGSTSTNTQYF. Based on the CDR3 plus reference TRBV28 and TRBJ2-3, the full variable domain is DVKVTQSSRYLVKRTGEKVFLECVQDMDHENMFWYRQDPGLGLRLIYFSYDVKMKEKGDIPEGYSVSREKKERFSLILESASTNQTSMYLCASSRTGLVTSGSTSTNTQYFGPGTRLTVL.

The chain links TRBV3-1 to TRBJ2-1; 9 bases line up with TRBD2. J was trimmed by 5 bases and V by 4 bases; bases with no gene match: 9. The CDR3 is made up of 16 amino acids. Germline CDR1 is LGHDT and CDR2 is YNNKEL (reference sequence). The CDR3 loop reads CASSPSGTSIHNEQFF. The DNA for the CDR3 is TGTGCCAGCAGCCCCTCCGGGACTAGCATACACAATGAGCAGTTCTTC.

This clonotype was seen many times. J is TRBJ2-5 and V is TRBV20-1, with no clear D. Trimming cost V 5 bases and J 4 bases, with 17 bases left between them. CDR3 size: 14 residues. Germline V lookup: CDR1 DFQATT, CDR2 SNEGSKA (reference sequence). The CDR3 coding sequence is TGCAGTGCTGCCACATGGGAAGGGCTAGAGACCCAGTACTTC. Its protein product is CSAATWEGLETQYF.

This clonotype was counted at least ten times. CDR3 in DNA: TGTGCCAGCAGCCCCCGGACAGGGCAAGAGACCCAGTACTTC. Amino acid sequence: CASSPRTGQETQYF. V and J are TRBV7-2 and TRBJ2-5; 8 bases are shared with TRBD1. Per germline, CDR1 SGHTA and CDR2 FQGNSA. V lost 5 bases, J lost 2 bases, and 4 bases stayed unmatched. There are 14 residues in the CDR3.

In nucleotides, the CDR3 is TGTGCCAGCTCACCGGGGACTAGTAAAGAGACCCAGTACTTC. Translating gives CASSPGTSKETQYF. The chain uses TRBV18 and TRBJ2-5, with 8 bases matching TRBD2. V shed 3 bases, J shed 3 bases, and the junction held 3 bases outside the gene matches. Germline-derived CDR1 and CDR2 are KGHSH and LQKENI. This CDR3 spans 14 amino acids.